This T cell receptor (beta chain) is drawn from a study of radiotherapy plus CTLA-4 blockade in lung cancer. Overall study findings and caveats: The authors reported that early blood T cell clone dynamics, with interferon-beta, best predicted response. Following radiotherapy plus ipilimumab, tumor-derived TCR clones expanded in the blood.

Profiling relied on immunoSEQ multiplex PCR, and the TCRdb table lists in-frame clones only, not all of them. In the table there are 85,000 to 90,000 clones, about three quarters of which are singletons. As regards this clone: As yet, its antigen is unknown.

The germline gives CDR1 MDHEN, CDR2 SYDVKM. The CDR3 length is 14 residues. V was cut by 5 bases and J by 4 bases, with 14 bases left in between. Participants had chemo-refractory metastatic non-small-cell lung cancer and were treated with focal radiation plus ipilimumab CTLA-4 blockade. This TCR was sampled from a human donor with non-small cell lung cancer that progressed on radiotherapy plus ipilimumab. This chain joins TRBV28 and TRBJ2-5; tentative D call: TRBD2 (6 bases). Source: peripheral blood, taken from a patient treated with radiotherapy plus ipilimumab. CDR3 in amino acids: CASSTGLPGETQYF. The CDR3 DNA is TGTGCCAGCAGTACGGGACTCCCGGGAGAGACCCAGTACTTC.